The next 4 T cell receptor beta chains were all read from a single sample in a study of shared T cell receptors in the human thymus. The table came from immunoSEQ multiplex PCR; TCRdb's copy has only in-frame clones and leaves some out. This sample carries hundreds of thousands of clones, 88% of them seen once, and the ten largest clones take about 0.01%. The same data also went into a second study, on human thymus T cells.

Sequencing used thymocytes. The receptors stem from a boy under two years old with a congenital heart defect.

The chain combines TRBV5-1 with TRBJ2-6; 12 nucleotides line up with TRBD1. Germline V gene sequence: CDR1 SGHRS, CDR2 YFSETQ. The CDR3 contains 16 residues. Trimming at V came to 6 bases and at J to 4 bases, leaving 5 bases not matched to a gene. The CDR3 reads CASMTGQGAGANVLTF. Written as DNA, the CDR3 is TGCGCCAGCATGACGGGACAGGGGGCAGGGGCCAACGTCCTGACTTTC.

The chain combines TRBV19 with TRBJ1-2; 10 bases are shared with TRBD1. With 4 bases clipped from V and 4 bases from J, the junction kept 3 bases outside the gene matches. This CDR3 has 14 residues. Germline V lookup: CDR1 LNHDA, CDR2 SQIVND (reference sequence). The CDR3 region has the DNA TGTGCCAGTAGTAGGACAGGGGGAATCTATGGCTACACCTTC. Translation gives CASSRTGGIYGYTF.

This chain links TRBV5-6 with TRBJ1-3; possible D gene TRBD1, 6 bases. The CDR3 extends over 14 amino acids. V lost 4 bases, J lost 1 base, and 9 bases lay in between. Looked up from germline, CDR1 is SGHDT and CDR2 is YYEEEE. The DNA for the CDR3 is TGTGCCAGCAGCGCACAGGGTTCTGGAAACACCATATATTTT. It is translated as CASSAQGSGNTIYF.

This chain uses TRBV9 with TRBJ2-2; 10 bases fit TRBD1. CDR1 SGDLS and CDR2 YYNGEE come from the germline V gene. The CDR3 contains 16 residues. Trimming at V came to 4 bases and at J to 6 bases, leaving 9 bases not matched to a gene. CDR3 residues: CASSPGTGERAGELFF. CDR3 DNA: TGTGCCAGCAGCCCTGGGACAGGGGAGCGTGCCGGGGAGCTGTTTTTT.